Sequencing of this T cell receptor beta chain was carried out in a study of Ad26.COV2.S vaccination and SARS-CoV-2 variants. The CDR3 extends over 17 amino acids. V shed 1 base and J 4 bases; nucleotides not matched to a gene: 7. Germline CDR1 reads MNHEY; CDR2 reads SMNVEV (reference sequence). General study points: Measures of TCR breadth and depth may have fallen short of total T cell responses. Vaccine recipients had higher spike-specific TCR breadth than placebo recipients.

The treatment here: roughly 19 received Ad26.COV2.S at low or high dose, single or two shots; about five received placebo; per-sample allocation not given. The samples were gathered on day 63 after the first injection of vaccine or placebo. Sequencing was performed with immunoSEQ multiplex PCR; in TCRdb, only in-frame clones are kept and a portion is missing. The table shows about 410,000 clones, with 75% to 90% occurring only once. As concerns this clone: Its target is not known.

This chain links TRBV27 with TRBJ1-1; 12 nucleotides align to TRBD1. The source is a person aged 18 to 65 who received the Ad26.COV2.S COVID-19 vaccine or a placebo. Sequencing was performed on peripheral blood, taken in a trial of Ad26.COV2.S vaccine versus placebo. CDR3 coding DNA: TGTGCCAGCAGTTTATTCGGGACAGGGGGCTTGAGCACTGAAGCTTTCTTT. It codes for CASSLFGTGGLSTEAFF.